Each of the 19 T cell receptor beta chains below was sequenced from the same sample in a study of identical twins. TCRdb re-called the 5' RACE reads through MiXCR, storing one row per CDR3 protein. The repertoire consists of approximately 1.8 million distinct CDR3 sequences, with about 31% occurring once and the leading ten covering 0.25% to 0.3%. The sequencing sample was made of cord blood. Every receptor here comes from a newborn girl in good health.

CDR3 DNA sequence: TGTGCCAGCATCCTGCTCCCTGGCTACGAGCAGTACTTC. This encodes CASILLPGYEQYF. J is TRBJ2-7 and V is TRBV28, with D unclear. V was cut by 7 bases and J by 3 bases, with 13 bases left in between. The germline V gene encodes CDR1 MDHEN and CDR2 SYDVKM. The CDR3 length is 13 residues.

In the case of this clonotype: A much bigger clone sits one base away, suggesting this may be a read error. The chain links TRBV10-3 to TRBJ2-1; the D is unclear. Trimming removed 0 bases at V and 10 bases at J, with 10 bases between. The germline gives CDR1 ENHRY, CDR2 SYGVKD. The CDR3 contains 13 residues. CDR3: CAISESPAREQFF. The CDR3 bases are TGTGCCATCAGTGAGTCCCCCGCCCGCGAGCAGTTCTTC.

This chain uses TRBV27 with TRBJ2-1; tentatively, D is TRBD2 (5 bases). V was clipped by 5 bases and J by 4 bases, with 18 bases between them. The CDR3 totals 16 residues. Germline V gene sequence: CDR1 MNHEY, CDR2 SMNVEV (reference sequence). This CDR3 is CASSPPASLLYNEQFF. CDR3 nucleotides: TGTGCCAGCAGTCCCCCGGCTAGCCTCCTTTACAATGAGCAGTTCTTC.

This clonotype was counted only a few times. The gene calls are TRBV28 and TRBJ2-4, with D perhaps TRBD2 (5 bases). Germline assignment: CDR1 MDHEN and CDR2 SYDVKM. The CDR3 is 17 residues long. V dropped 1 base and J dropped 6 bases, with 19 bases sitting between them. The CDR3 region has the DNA TGTGCCAGCAGTTTATCAAGGGCTAGCCCCCGACGAAACATTCAGTACTTC. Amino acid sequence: CASSLSRASPRRNIQYF.

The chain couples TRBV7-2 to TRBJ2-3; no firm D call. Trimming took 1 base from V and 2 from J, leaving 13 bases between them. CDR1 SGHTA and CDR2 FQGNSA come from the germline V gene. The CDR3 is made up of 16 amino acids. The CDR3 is CASSLGTTPNTDTQYF. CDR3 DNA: TGTGCCAGCAGCTTAGGAACTACCCCTAACACAGATACGCAGTATTTT. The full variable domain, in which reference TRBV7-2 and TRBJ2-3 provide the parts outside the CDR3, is GAGVSQSPSNKVTEKGKDVELRCDPISGHTALYWYRQSLGQGLEFLIYFQGNSAPDKSGLPSDRFSAERTGGSVSTLTIQRTQQEDSAVYLCASSLGTTPNTDTQYFGPGTRLTVL.

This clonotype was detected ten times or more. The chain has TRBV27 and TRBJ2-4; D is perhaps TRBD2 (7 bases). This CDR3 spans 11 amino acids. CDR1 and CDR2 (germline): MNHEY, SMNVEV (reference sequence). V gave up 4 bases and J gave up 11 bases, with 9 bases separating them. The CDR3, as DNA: TGTGCCAGCAGTTCGGGGGGCGTTCAGTACTTC. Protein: CASSSGGVQYF.

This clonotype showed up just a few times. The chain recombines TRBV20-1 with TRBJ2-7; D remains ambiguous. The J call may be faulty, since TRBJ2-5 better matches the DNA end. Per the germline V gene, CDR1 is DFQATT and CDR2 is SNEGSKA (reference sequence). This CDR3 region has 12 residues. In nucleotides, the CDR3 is TGCAGTGCTGACCTAGGAGAAGAGACCCAGTACTTC. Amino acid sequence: CSADLGEETQYF.

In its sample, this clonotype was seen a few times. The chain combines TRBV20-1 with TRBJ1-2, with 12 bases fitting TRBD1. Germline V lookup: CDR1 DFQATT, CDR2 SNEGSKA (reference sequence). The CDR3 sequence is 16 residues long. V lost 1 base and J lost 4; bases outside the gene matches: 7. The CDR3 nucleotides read TGCAGTGCTAGAGGGGCCGGGACAGGGGGCAGCTATGGCTACACCTTC. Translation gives CSARGAGTGGSYGYTF.

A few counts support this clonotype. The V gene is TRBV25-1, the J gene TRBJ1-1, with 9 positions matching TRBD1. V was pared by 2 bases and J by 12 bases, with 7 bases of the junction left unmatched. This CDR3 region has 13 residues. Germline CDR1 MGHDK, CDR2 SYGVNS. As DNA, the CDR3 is TGTGCCAGCAGTGAAGGACAGGGGAAGGTTCCTTTCTTT. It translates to CASSEGQGKVPFF.

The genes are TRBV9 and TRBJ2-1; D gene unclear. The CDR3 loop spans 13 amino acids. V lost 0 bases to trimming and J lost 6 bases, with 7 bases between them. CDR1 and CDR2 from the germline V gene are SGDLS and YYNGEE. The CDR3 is CASSVEASNEQFF. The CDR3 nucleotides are TGTGCCAGCAGCGTAGAGGCTAGCAATGAGCAGTTCTTC.

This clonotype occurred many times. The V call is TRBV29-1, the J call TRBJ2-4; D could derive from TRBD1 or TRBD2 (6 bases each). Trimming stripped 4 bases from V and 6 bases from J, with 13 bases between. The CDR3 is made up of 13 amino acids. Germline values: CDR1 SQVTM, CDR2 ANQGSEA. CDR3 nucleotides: TGCAGCGTTGTAGGGGGGTGGATAAACATTCAGTACTTC. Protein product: CSVVGGWINIQYF.

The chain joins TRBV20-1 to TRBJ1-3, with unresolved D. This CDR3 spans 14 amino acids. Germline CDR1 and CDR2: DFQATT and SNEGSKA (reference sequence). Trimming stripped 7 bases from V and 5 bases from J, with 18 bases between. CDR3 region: CSVPDVGRRNTIYF. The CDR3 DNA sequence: TGCAGTGTCCCGGACGTGGGTCGGAGAAACACCATATATTTT.

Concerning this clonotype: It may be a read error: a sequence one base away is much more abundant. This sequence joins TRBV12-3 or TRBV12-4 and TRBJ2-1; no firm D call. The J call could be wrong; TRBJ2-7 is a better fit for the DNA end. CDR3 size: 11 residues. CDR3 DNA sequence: TGTGCCAGCAAGGCCTACAATGAGCAGTACTTC. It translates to CASKAYNEQYF.

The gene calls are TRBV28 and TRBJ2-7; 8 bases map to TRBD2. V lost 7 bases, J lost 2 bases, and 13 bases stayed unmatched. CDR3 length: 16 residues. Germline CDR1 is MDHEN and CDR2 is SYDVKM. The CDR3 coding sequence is TGTGCCAGCACCCATATCCTAGCGGGCCATACCTACGAGCAGTACTTC. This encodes CASTHILAGHTYEQYF.

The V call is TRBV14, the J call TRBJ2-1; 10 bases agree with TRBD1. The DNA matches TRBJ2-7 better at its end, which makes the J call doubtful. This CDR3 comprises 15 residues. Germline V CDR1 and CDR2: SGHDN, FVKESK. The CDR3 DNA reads TGTGCCAGCAGCCAAGGACAGGGGGCCTACAATGAGCAGTACTTC. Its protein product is CASSQGQGAYNEQYF.

CDR3 DNA: TGTGCCTGGAGTGTAAAGGGAACAGGCCCGCGAGGCTACACCTTC. The encoded protein is CAWSVKGTGPRGYTF. This sequence joins TRBV30 and TRBJ1-2, with a possible D match to TRBD1 (5 bases). V was clipped by 0 bases and J by 8 bases, with 19 bases between them. Germline V gene lookup returns CDR1 GTSNPN and CDR2 SVGIG (reference sequence). The CDR3 covers 15 residues.

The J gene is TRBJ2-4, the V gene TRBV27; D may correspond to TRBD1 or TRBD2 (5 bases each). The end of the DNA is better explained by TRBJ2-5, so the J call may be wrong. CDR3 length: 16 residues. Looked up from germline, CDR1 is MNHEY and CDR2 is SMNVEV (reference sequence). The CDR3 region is CASSLGPGLPQETQYF. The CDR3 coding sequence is TGTGCCAGCAGTTTGGGACCAGGACTGCCGCAAGAGACCCAGTACTTC.

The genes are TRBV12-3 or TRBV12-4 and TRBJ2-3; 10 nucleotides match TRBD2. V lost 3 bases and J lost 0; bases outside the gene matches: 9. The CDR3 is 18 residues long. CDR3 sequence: CASSLGLAGVSSTDTQYF. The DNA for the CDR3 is TGTGCCAGCAGTTTGGGGCTAGCGGGAGTGTCTAGCACAGATACGCAGTATTTT.

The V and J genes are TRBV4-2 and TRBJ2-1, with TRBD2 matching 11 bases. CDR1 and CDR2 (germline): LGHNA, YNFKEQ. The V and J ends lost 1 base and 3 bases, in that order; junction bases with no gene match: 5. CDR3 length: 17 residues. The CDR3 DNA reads TGTGCCAGCAGCCAAGGCCCTCTAGCGGGGGGCTACAATGAGCAGTTCTTC. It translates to CASSQGPLAGGYNEQFF.